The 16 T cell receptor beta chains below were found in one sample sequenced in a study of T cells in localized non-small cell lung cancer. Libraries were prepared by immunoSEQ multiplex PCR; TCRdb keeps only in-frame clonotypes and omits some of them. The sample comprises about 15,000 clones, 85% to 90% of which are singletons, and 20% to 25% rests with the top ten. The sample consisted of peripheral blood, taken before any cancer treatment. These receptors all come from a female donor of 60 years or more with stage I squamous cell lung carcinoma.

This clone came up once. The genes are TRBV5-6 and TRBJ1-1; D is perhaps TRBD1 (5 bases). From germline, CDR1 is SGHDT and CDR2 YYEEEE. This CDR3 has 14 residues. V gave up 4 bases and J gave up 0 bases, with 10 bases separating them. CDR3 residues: CASSPGAMNTEAFF. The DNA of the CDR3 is TGTGCCAGCAGCCCCGGGGCGATGAACACTGAAGCTTTCTTT.

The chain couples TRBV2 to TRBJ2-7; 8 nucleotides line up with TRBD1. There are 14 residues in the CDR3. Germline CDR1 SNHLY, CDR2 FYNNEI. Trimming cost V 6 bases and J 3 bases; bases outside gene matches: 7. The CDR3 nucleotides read TGTGCCAGCAGAGGACAGGGATGGAGCTACGAGCAGTACTTC. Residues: CASRGQGWSYEQYF.

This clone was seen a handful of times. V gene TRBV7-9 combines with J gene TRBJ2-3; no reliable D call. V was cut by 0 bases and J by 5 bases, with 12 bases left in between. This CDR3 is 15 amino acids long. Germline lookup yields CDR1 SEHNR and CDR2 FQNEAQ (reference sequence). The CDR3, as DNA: TGTGCCAGCAGCTTAGCGGTAGGGTCGGGAGATACGCAGTATTTT. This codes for CASSLAVGSGDTQYF.

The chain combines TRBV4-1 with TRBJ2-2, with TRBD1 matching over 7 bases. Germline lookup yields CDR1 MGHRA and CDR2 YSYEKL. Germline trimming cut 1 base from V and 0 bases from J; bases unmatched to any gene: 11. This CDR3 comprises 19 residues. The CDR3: CASSQGVLRRGTNTGELFF. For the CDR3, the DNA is TGCGCCAGCAGCCAAGGGGTTCTCCGCAGGGGGACGAACACCGGGGAGCTGTTTTTT.

The CDR3 bases are TGTGCCAGCAGTTTAGGGACCATCGACATCTACAATGAGCAGTTCTTC. Its translation: CASSLGTIDIYNEQFF. This chain links TRBV28 with TRBJ2-1, with D possibly being TRBD1 or TRBD2 (5 bases each). Germline lookup yields CDR1 MDHEN and CDR2 SYDVKM. Deletions cut 2 bases from V and 3 bases from J, with 14 bases between. The CDR3 covers 16 residues.

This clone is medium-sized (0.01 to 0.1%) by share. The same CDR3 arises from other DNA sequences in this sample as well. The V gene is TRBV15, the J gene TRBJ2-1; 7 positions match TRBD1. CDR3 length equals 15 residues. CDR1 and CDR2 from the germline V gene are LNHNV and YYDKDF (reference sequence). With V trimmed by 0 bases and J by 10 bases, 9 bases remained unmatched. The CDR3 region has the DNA TGTGCCACCAGCAGAGATTCTTACGACAGGGACGAGCAGTTCTTC. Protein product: CATSRDSYDRDEQFF.

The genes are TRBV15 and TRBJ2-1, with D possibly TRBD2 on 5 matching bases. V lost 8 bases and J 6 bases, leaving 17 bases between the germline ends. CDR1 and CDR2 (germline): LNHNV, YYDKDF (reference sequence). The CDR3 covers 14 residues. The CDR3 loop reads CATASWDKGNEQFF. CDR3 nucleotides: TGTGCCACCGCTAGCTGGGATAAGGGCAATGAGCAGTTCTTC.

CDR3 coding DNA: TGCAGTCCCGACAGGGGACCTGCCTACACCTTC. Translating it yields CSPDRGPAYTF. The chain is built from TRBV20-1 and TRBJ1-2, with 8 bases matching TRBD1. Germline V CDR1 and CDR2: DFQATT, SNEGSKA (reference sequence). The CDR3 has 11 amino acids. Trimming removed 8 bases from V and 10 bases from J; junction bases left unmatched: 9.

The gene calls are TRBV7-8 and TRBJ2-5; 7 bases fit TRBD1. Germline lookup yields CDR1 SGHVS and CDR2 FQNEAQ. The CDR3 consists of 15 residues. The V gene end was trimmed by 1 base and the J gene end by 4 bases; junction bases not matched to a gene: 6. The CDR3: CASSLGPDRVETQYF. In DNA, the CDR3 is TGTGCCAGCAGCTTAGGTCCAGACAGGGTAGAGACCCAGTACTTC.

The CDR3 DNA is TGTGCCAGCAGGGACACCTATAACACTGAAGCTTTCTTT. Its protein is CASRDTYNTEAFF. V is TRBV2 and J is TRBJ1-1; possible D gene TRBD1, 5 bases. Germline V gene sequence: CDR1 SNHLY, CDR2 FYNNEI. V was trimmed by 6 bases and J by 2 bases, leaving 10 bases between them. This CDR3 spans 13 amino acids.

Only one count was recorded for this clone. CDR3: CASNERLAGTDTQYF. The CDR3 DNA reads as TGTGCCAGCAACGAAAGGCTAGCGGGGACAGATACGCAGTATTTT. J is TRBJ2-3 and V is TRBV6-5; TRBD2 matches at 9 bases. The CDR3 extends over 15 amino acids. The germline gives CDR1 MNHEY, CDR2 SVGAGI. The V and J ends lost 7 bases and 3 bases, in that order; junction bases with no gene match: 8.

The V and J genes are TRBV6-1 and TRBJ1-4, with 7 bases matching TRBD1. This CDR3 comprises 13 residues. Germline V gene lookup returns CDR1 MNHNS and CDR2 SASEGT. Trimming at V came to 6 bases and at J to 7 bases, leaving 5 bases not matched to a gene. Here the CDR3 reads CASRRGQSEKLFF. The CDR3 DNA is TGTGCCAGCAGAAGGGGGCAAAGTGAAAAACTGTTTTTT.

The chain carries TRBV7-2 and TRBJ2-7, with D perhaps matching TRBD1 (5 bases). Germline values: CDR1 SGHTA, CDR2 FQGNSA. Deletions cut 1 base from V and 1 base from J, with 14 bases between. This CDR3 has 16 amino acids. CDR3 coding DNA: TGTGCCAGCAGCTTAGAGAGCAGGGCAGGTTCCTACGAGCAGTACTTC. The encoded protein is CASSLESRAGSYEQYF.

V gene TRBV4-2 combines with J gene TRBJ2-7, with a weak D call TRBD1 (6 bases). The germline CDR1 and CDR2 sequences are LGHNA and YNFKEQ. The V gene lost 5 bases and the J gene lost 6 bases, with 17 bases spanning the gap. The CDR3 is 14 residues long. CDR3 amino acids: CASSSQGTRGEQYF. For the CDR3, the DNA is TGTGCCAGCAGCTCCCAGGGGACACGGGGCGAGCAGTACTTC.

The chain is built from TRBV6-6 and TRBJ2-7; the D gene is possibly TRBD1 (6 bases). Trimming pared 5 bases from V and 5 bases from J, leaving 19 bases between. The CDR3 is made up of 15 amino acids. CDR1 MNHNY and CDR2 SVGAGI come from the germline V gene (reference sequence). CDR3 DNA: TGTGCCAGCAGTCCACCTGGACAGCCTAGGAACGAGCAGTACTTC. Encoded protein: CASSPPGQPRNEQYF.

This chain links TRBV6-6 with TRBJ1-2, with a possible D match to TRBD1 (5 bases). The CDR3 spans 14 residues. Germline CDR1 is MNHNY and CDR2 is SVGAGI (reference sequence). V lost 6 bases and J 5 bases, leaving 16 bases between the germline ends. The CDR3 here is CASRDNPSSYGYTF. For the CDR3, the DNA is TGTGCCAGCAGGGACAATCCCTCCTCTTATGGCTACACCTTC.